Below, 3 T cell receptor beta chains from the same sample are listed, as sequenced in a study of cytomegalovirus exposure and HLA in healthy donors. In the PCR, 60 Vbeta and 13 Jbeta primers were used. Sequencing was performed with immunoSEQ multiplex PCR; in TCRdb, only in-frame clones are kept and a portion is missing. The sample has fewer than 250,000 clones, 75% to 80% seen once. Source material: PBMCs. These receptors all stem from a woman between 25 and 40 years old in good health and CMV-seropositive.

V usage is TRBV7-9 and J usage is TRBJ1-2; 7 bases map to TRBD1. This CDR3 contains 15 residues. J gave up 8 bases and V 3 bases, and 12 bases lay outside the gene matches. The germline V gene encodes CDR1 SEHNR and CDR2 FQNEAQ (reference sequence). CDR3 DNA sequence: TGTGCCAGCAGCTTGGCCCGAACAGGGGCCGACGGCTACACCTTC. Its protein product is CASSLARTGADGYTF. Supplemented by reference TRBV7-9 and TRBJ1-2, the full variable domain reads DTGVSQNPRHKITKRGQNVTFRCDPISEHNRLYWYRQTLGQGPEFLTYFQNEAQLEKSRLLSDRFSAERPKGSFSTLEIQRTEQGDSAMYLCASSLARTGADGYTFGSGTRLTVV.

In its sample, this clone was seen a few times. The chain links TRBV6-5 to TRBJ1-1; D may be TRBD1 (6 bases). This CDR3 has 13 amino acids. Germline CDR1 and CDR2: MNHEY and SVGAGI. Deletions cut 5 bases from V and 4 bases from J, with 11 bases between. The CDR3 reads CASSRQAATEAFF. The DNA for the CDR3 is TGTGCCAGCAGTAGACAGGCGGCCACTGAAGCTTTCTTT.

The chain joins TRBV7-3 to TRBJ2-2; possibly TRBD2 for D (6 bases). From germline, CDR1 is SGHTA and CDR2 FQGTGA. The CDR3 loop spans 21 amino acids. Trimming removed 5 bases at V and 3 bases at J, with 31 bases between. The CDR3 DNA sequence: TGTGCCAGCAGCCCCCACCGCGTGGGTAGCGGAAGGAGGGGTTACACCGGGGAGCTGTTTTTT. The encoded protein is CASSPHRVGSGRRGYTGELFF.